Following are 32 T cell receptor beta chains from one sample sequenced in a study of blood T cell repertoires in COVID-19. Method: immunoSEQ multiplex PCR; TCRdb's copy keeps in-frame clones and lacks some. The data hold tens of thousands of clones, with about 84% observed a single time. Sequencing was carried out using peripheral blood. These receptors originate from a man aged 60-69 years with acute or convalescent COVID-19.

The chain couples TRBV3-1 (or the pseudogene TRBV3-2) to TRBJ1-3; D possibly corresponds to TRBD1 (6 bases). The CDR3 loop spans 14 amino acids. V gave up 6 bases and J gave up 0 bases, with 9 bases separating them. Germline lookup yields CDR1 LGHDT and CDR2 YNNKEL (reference sequence). CDR3 residues: CASRDSLSGNTIYF. The CDR3 bases are TGTGCCAGCAGGGACAGCCTCTCTGGAAACACCATATATTTT.

V is TRBV30 and J is TRBJ1-1; D is unresolved. Trimming stripped 4 bases from V and 7 bases from J, with 10 bases between. The CDR3 sequence is 11 residues long. Germline lookup yields CDR1 GTSNPN and CDR2 SVGIG (reference sequence). The CDR3 reads CAWNRGGEAFF. The DNA for the CDR3 is TGTGCCTGGAATCGAGGAGGTGAAGCTTTCTTT.

This clone was detected only a few times. The chain employs TRBV30 and TRBJ1-4; 8 nucleotides agree with TRBD1. V gave up 0 bases and J gave up 8 bases; unmatched junction bases: 11. Germline V gives CDR1 GTSNPN, CDR2 SVGIG (reference sequence). The CDR3 has 16 amino acids. The CDR3 sequence is CAWSVRPGQVIEKLFF. The CDR3 nucleotides read TGTGCCTGGAGTGTACGGCCGGGACAGGTCATAGAAAAACTGTTTTTT.

The chain couples TRBV5-6 to TRBJ1-2; D possibly corresponds to TRBD1 (6 bases). V lost 0 bases, J lost 3 bases, and 12 bases lay in between. The CDR3 is 15 amino acids. The germline CDR1 and CDR2 sequences are SGHDT and YYEEEE. The CDR3 reads CASSLVQGLYYGYTF. The CDR3 DNA reads as TGTGCCAGCAGCTTGGTCCAGGGGTTGTACTATGGCTACACCTTC.

This clone has just one count. CDR3 loop: CASSGTGEGRKNTEAFF. As DNA, the CDR3 is TGCGCCAGCAGTGGGACAGGGGAAGGTAGGAAAAACACTGAAGCTTTCTTT. V gene TRBV5-1 combines with J gene TRBJ1-1; TRBD1 aligns across 10 bases. The length of the CDR3 is 17 residues. Germline V lookup: CDR1 SGHRS, CDR2 YFSETQ. Unmatched junction bases numbered 12, after V lost 5 bases and J lost 2 bases. The variable domain in full, completed from reference TRBV5-1 and TRBJ1-1, reads KAGVTQTPRYLIKTRGQQVTLSCSPISGHRSVSWYQQTPGQGLQFLFEYFSETQRNKGNFPGRFSGRQFSNSRSEMNVSTLELGDSALYLCASSGTGEGRKNTEAFFGQGTRLTVV.

The V call is TRBV27, the J call TRBJ1-5; D call uncertain. CDR1 and CDR2 from the germline V gene are MNHEY and SMNVEV (reference sequence). With 0 bases removed from V and 0 bases from J, the gap between germline ends came to 15 bases. There are 18 residues in the CDR3. CDR3 region: CASSLSRTEQNSNQPQHF. Here the CDR3 DNA reads TGTGCCAGCAGTTTATCGCGCACGGAACAGAATAGCAATCAGCCCCAGCATTTT.

J is TRBJ1-2 and V is TRBV19, with TRBD1 as a possible D gene (6 bases). Trimming took 10 bases from V and 0 from J, leaving 21 bases between them. The CDR3 is made up of 16 amino acids. Germline CDR1 LNHDA, CDR2 SQIVND (reference sequence). CDR3 nucleotides: TGTGCCACTCTAGGCGGACAGACGTTTACTAACTATGGCTACACCTTC. Translation gives CATLGGQTFTNYGYTF.

J is TRBJ1-2 and V is TRBV12-3 or TRBV12-4, with D hard to call. Trimming removed 2 bases at V and 3 bases at J, with 4 bases between. The length of the CDR3 is 12 residues. In nucleotides, the CDR3 is TGTGCCAGCAGTTTACAGTACTATGGCTACACCTTC. Amino acid sequence: CASSLQYYGYTF.

The V call is TRBV7-3, the J call TRBJ2-1; 10 positions match TRBD2. The CDR3 consists of 15 residues. V was clipped by 4 bases and J by 3 bases; unmatched bases: 3. Germline lookup yields CDR1 SGHTA and CDR2 FQGTGA. CDR3: CASSSLAGVYNEQFF. The DNA for the CDR3 is TGTGCCAGCAGCTCCCTAGCGGGGGTCTACAATGAGCAGTTCTTC. Drawing the rest from reference TRBV7-3 and TRBJ2-1, the complete variable domain is GAGVSQTPSNKVTEKGKYVELRCDPISGHTALYWYRQSLGQGPEFLIYFQGTGAADDSGLPNDRFFAVRPEGSVSTLKIQRTERGDSAVYLCASSSLAGVYNEQFFGPGTRLTVL.

The rearrangement joins TRBV7-2 to TRBJ1-1; TRBD1 aligns across 7 bases. Trimming cost V 0 bases and J 0 bases; bases outside gene matches: 13. In germline, CDR1 is SGHTA, CDR2 FQGNSA. CDR3 length: 19 residues. The CDR3 spells CASSLASGGRSELNTEAFF. The CDR3, as DNA: TGTGCCAGCAGCTTAGCATCAGGGGGAAGGTCCGAGTTGAACACTGAAGCTTTCTTT. The whole variable domain, filled in from reference TRBV7-2 and TRBJ1-1, reads GAGVSQSPSNKVTEKGKDVELRCDPISGHTALYWYRQSLGQGLEFLIYFQGNSAPDKSGLPSDRFSAERTGGSVSTLTIQRTQQEDSAVYLCASSLASGGRSELNTEAFFGQGTRLTVV.

The rearrangement uses TRBV19 and TRBJ1-4; 7 bases fit TRBD1. CDR1 and CDR2 (germline): LNHDA, SQIVND (reference sequence). There are 13 residues in the CDR3. V lost 11 bases to trimming and J lost 6 bases; unmatched junction nucleotides: 9. CDR3 nucleotide sequence: TGTGCCTCCTCGGACAGGAGCCATGAAAAACTGTTTTTT. It specifies CASSDRSHEKLFF.

This chain uses TRBV4-3 with TRBJ2-3, with 15 bases lining up with TRBD2. V lost 0 bases, J lost 4 bases, and 14 bases stayed unmatched. The CDR3 loop spans 21 amino acids. Germline V CDR1 and CDR2: LGHNA, YSLEER. The CDR3 bases are TGCGCCAGCAGCCAAGATCCGACAGACGCCGGACTAGCGGGGGGGCCAGATACGCAGTATTTT. Amino acids: CASSQDPTDAGLAGGPDTQYF.

The V and J genes are TRBV4-3 and TRBJ2-4; weak D call: TRBD2 (7 bases). The CDR3 extends over 15 amino acids. CDR1 and CDR2 from the germline V gene are LGHNA and YSLEER. The ends were cut back, 0 bases at V and 8 bases at J, with 14 bases in the middle. The CDR3 DNA sequence: TGCGCCAGCAGCCAAGATAAAGGGGGGGCAGACATTCAGTACTTC. Residues: CASSQDKGGADIQYF.

V and J are TRBV6-2 or TRBV6-3 and TRBJ2-1; TRBD1 might be the D (5 bases). V shed 2 bases and J shed 4 bases, with 6 bases lying between them. CDR3 length equals 13 residues. Per the germline V gene, CDR1 is MNHEY and CDR2 is SVGEGT. The CDR3 coding sequence is TGTGCCAGCAGTTACCAGGGTTACAATGAGCAGTTCTTC. It yields the protein CASSYQGYNEQFF.

The J gene is TRBJ2-7, the V gene TRBV18; unclear D gene. Trimming cost V 2 bases and J 1 base, with 3 bases left between them. The CDR3 totals 12 residues. Germline V CDR1 and CDR2: KGHSH, LQKENI. The CDR3 spells CASSPSSYEQYF. DNA for the CDR3: TGTGCCAGCTCACCATCATCCTACGAGCAGTACTTC.

This clone occurred a few times. This rearrangement joins TRBV11-2 to TRBJ1-2, with 8 bases fitting TRBD1. Germline CDR1 and CDR2: SGHAT and FQNNGV. CDR3 length: 14 residues. The V and J ends lost 6 bases and 4 bases, in that order; junction bases with no gene match: 7. CDR3 sequence reads: CASRLGQGFYGYTF. For the CDR3, the DNA is TGTGCCAGCAGACTAGGACAGGGTTTCTATGGCTACACCTTC.

This sequence joins TRBV5-1 and TRBJ1-1; D uncertain. The CDR3 covers 14 residues. The germline CDR1 and CDR2 sequences are SGHRS and YFSETQ. The V gene lost 0 bases and the J gene lost 2 bases, with 8 bases spanning the gap. This CDR3 is CASSLEISNTEAFF. The CDR3 bases are TGCGCCAGCAGCTTGGAGATTAGCAACACTGAAGCTTTCTTT.

The chain recombines TRBV5-4 with TRBJ2-5; TRBD1 matches at 7 bases. CDR1 and CDR2 from the germline V gene are SGHNT and YYREEE (reference sequence). Trimming took 1 base from V and 5 from J; bases not matched to a gene: 8. The CDR3 is made up of 15 amino acids. The CDR3 nucleotides read TGTGCCAGCAGCTTGAGGAAGGGGGCGGAGGAGACCCAGTACTTC. This gives the protein CASSLRKGAEETQYF.

The chain combines TRBV18 with TRBJ1-1; D is ambiguous. Germline CDR1 reads KGHSH; CDR2 reads LQKENI. V lost 6 bases and J lost 6, with 14 bases in between. The CDR3 is 13 amino acids. In DNA, the CDR3 is TGTGCCAGCTCGTCAAAGGCAGGCCCTGAAGCTTTCTTT. Protein product: CASSSKAGPEAFF.

The V gene is TRBV29-1, the J gene TRBJ1-1; TRBD1 is a possible D gene (5 bases). The V gene lost 3 bases and the J gene lost 5 bases, with 13 bases spanning the gap. CDR1 and CDR2 from the germline V gene are SQVTM and ANQGSEA. This CDR3 region has 13 residues. Written as DNA, the CDR3 is TGCAGCGTTGAGAACAGGCTCGAGACTGAAGCTTTCTTT. Translation: CSVENRLETEAFF.

This sequence joins TRBV24-1 and TRBJ2-3, with D maybe TRBD1 (5 bases). This CDR3 is 13 amino acids long. The V end was cut by 5 bases, the J end by 1 base, with 6 bases between. Germline CDR1 is KGHDR and CDR2 is SFDVKD. The CDR3 region is CATSVGGTDTQYF. CDR3 coding DNA: TGTGCCACCAGTGTAGGGGGCACAGATACGCAGTATTTT.

The CDR3 loop reads CASSPTSSTDTQYF. In nucleotides, the CDR3 is TGCGCCAGCAGCCCTACTTCAAGCACAGATACGCAGTATTTT. V is TRBV5-1 and J is TRBJ2-3; D not certain. V was shortened by 4 bases and J by 0 bases, with 9 bases between the two germline ends. Germline-derived CDR1 and CDR2 are SGHRS and YFSETQ. The CDR3 consists of 14 residues.

The chain recombines TRBV6-5 with TRBJ2-5; 8 nucleotides match TRBD1. The CDR3 runs 12 residues. Germline assignment: CDR1 MNHEY and CDR2 SVGAGI. V lost 8 bases and J lost 4; bases outside the gene matches: 3. This CDR3 reads CASATGGETQYF. The CDR3, as DNA: TGTGCCAGCGCCACAGGGGGAGAGACCCAGTACTTC.

The chain is built from TRBV10-2 and TRBJ1-5; D possibly corresponds to TRBD1 (6 bases). The ends were cut back, 6 bases at V and 6 bases at J, with 18 bases in the middle. Germline V CDR1 and CDR2: WSHSY, SAAADI. This CDR3 has 15 amino acids. The CDR3 DNA is TGCGCCAGCAGCTCTGGGGGGGGAGGGGGTCAGCCCCAGCATTTT. As protein: CASSSGGGGGQPQHF.

The chain has TRBV5-1 and TRBJ1-1, with D perhaps matching TRBD1 (5 bases). V was clipped by 4 bases and J by 3 bases, with 13 bases between them. The CDR3 runs to 14 residues. Germline CDR1 reads SGHRS; CDR2 reads YFSETQ. The CDR3 loop reads CASSPYGGDTEAFF. CDR3 DNA sequence: TGCGCCAGCAGCCCATACGGGGGGGACACTGAAGCTTTCTTT.

The CDR3 reads CASSSTGTSQYF. The CDR3 DNA reads TGTGCCAGTAGTTCGACCGGGACTTCTCAGTACTTC. The gene calls are TRBV19 and TRBJ2-4; TRBD2 might be the D (6 bases). The CDR3 length is 12 residues. Germline values: CDR1 LNHDA, CDR2 SQIVND (reference sequence). Trimming stripped 5 bases from V and 12 bases from J, with 14 bases between.

This chain uses TRBV2 with TRBJ1-1; D unclear. Looked up from germline, CDR1 is SNHLY and CDR2 is FYNNEI. This CDR3 contains 15 residues. The V end was cut by 6 bases, the J end by 1 base, with 15 bases between. The CDR3 DNA is TGTGCCAGCAGCCTTGGGCCAATAAAGAACACTGAAGCTTTCTTT. Translating gives CASSLGPIKNTEAFF.

The CDR3 loop is CASSQGLLNTEAFF. CDR3 sequence (DNA): TGTGCCAGCAGCCAAGGACTGCTGAACACTGAAGCTTTCTTT. The chain recombines TRBV3-1 (or the pseudogene TRBV3-2) with TRBJ1-1; D is undetermined. There are 14 residues in the CDR3. The V and J ends lost 1 base and 0 bases respectively, with 6 bases between them. CDR1 and CDR2 from the germline V gene are LGHDT and YNNKEL (reference sequence).

This clone has only one observation. The chain combines TRBV9 with TRBJ2-1, with a tentative D call TRBD1 (5 bases). Deletions cut 1 base from V and 6 bases from J, with 11 bases between. The CDR3 runs 14 residues. Germline CDR1 SGDLS, CDR2 YYNGEE. The CDR3: CASSVSRASNEQFF. CDR3 nucleotides: TGTGCCAGCAGCGTATCCAGGGCGAGCAATGAGCAGTTCTTC.

The chain has TRBV6-5 and TRBJ2-5, with 7 bases identical to TRBD1. The CDR3 spans 14 residues. Germline V gene sequence: CDR1 MNHEY, CDR2 SVGAGI. The V and J ends lost 4 bases and 1 base, in that order; junction bases with no gene match: 3. The CDR3 reads CASSSQGSQETQYF. The DNA for the CDR3 is TGTGCCAGCAGTTCACAGGGGTCCCAAGAGACCCAGTACTTC.

The V and J genes are TRBV4-1 and TRBJ2-5; tentatively, D is TRBD1 (6 bases). This CDR3 has 14 amino acids. Trimming took 3 bases from V and 5 from J, leaving 13 bases between them. In germline, CDR1 is MGHRA, CDR2 YSYEKL. For the CDR3, the DNA is TGCGCCAGCAGCCAGGCAGGGGTCGGGGAGACCCAGTACTTC. Its protein is CASSQAGVGETQYF.

The rearrangement links TRBV4-3 to TRBJ2-1; 8 bases are a match to TRBD2. Germline CDR1 is LGHNA and CDR2 is YSLEER. This CDR3 is built from 17 residues. V shed 1 base, J shed 3 bases, and the junction held 8 bases outside the gene matches. The CDR3 loop is CASSQGSWSGGYNEQFF. CDR3 coding DNA: TGCGCCAGCAGCCAAGGTTCTTGGAGCGGGGGCTACAATGAGCAGTTCTTC.